One TCR beta chain is described in this entry. Its antigen is still unknown. The data stem from a study of identical twins. Study findings and constraints: Possibly, invariant MAIT and iNKT cells partly confounded zero-insertion analyses.

This CDR3 spans 16 amino acids. Germline CDR1 SGDLS, CDR2 YYNGEE. V lost 4 bases and J lost 2, with 17 bases in between. TCRdb redid the calling of the 5' RACE reads with MiXCR, one entry per CDR3 protein. The table shows 350,000 to 600,000 distinct CDR3 sequences, with 12% to 15% occurring only once. This sample was also put to use in a study of yellow fever vaccine responses in identical twins. As that report states: Twins reportedly had a vaccine T cell response that seemed partly convergent, partly personalized.

This sequence originates from a woman between 18 and 29 years old in good health. The chain is built from TRBV9 and TRBJ2-3, with a weak D call TRBD1 (5 bases). Sequenced: CD4+ T cells sorted from blood. CDR3 sequence: CASSTSRAPNTDTQYF. For the CDR3, the DNA is TGTGCCAGCAGCACCTCCAGGGCCCCTAACACAGATACGCAGTATTTT.